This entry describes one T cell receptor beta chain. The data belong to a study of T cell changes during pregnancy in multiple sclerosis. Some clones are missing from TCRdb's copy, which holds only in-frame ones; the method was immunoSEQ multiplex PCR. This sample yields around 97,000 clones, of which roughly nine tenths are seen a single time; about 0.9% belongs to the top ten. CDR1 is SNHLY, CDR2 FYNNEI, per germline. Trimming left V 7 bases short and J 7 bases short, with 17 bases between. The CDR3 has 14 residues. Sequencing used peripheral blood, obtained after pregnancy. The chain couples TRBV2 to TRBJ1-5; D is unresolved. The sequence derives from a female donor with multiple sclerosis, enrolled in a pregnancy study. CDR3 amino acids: CASNTIPTGQPQHF. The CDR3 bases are TGTGCCAGCAATACGATCCCTACCGGGCAGCCCCAGCATTTT.